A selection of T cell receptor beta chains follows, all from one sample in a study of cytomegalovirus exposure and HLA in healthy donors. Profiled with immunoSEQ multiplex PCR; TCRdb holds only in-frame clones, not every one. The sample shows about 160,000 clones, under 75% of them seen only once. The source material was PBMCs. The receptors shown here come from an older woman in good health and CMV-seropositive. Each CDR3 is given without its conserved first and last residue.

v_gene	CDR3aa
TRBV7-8	ASSVRGTGAGEQY
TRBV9	ASSVVGGPGNTIY
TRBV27	ASSLLLAGAGNEQF
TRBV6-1	ASSEVGGREETQY
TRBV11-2	ASSSGTEAF
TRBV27	ASSLGLSGSDEQF
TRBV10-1	ASSEMRGYGYT
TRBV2	ASSEAGGTGGFGEKLF
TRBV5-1	ASRLVGGRPLDNEQF
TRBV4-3	ASSRLNREPNEKLF
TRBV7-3	ASSVLAGGPQNEQF
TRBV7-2	ASSSQGRSGSTDTQY
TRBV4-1	ASSQRWGRRDIQY
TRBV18	ASSPRTAQGFGYT
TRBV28	ASSTMVSGAF
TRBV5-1	ASSPDRENTGELF
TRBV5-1	ASSLEGVYEQY
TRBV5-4	ASSGQNDYEQY
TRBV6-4	ASSGLAGGTDTQY
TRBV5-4	ASSLAGTSRYEQY
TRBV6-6	ASSYGGGAYEQY
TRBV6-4	ASSGEVNQPQH
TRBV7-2	ASGDSTLFYEQY
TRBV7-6	ASSLAGSGSEQF
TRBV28	ASSLPGAMNTEAF
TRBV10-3	AIRGLEDEQF
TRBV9	ASSAGLYPSYEQY
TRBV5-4	ASSSPGLAGGGAQY
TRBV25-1	ASSGSLGTQY
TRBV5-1	ASSLERDTKNIQY
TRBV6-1	ASIEVATYEQY
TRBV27	ASSSLPQGYYGYT
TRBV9	ASSERTGYGGYT
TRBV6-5	ASSYGGHHNSPLH
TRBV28	ASRRGTGYTDTQY
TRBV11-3	ASSLRSGSTDTQY
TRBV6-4	ASSPGTSGLDTQY
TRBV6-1	ASSELGSGLQETQY
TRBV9	ASSVDQYGYT
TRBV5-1	ASSNSETGEETQY
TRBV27	ASSLYPASGSGEQF
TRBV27	ASSFLAPDGGNEQF
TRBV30	AWSRTSGASSYEQY
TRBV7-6	ASSLGLAGGYEQY
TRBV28	ASSLGPGGGTEAF
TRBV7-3	ASSPPSGNEQY
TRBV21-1	ASSNSFPGLVTEAF
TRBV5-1	ASSPGTENTGELF
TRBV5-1	ASSGGGYTEAF
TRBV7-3	ASSPRQTLAKNIQY